This T cell receptor (beta chain) was sequenced during a study of PD-L1 blockade in urothelial cancer. Looking at the study overall: A median about 140,000 T cells were found in blood samples. Findings and caveats of the study: Expansion of tumor-associated blood clones at 3 weeks was greater in durable-benefit patients. Below-median TCR clonality that was measured in pretreatment blood predicted better survival.

This clone was seen only a few times. The antigen is unknown. The time point is: peripheral blood 6 weeks after treatment start. The data were produced by immunoSEQ multiplex PCR, yet TCRdb's version contains in-frame clones alone and is incomplete. The sample has about 120,000 clones; around 88% are singletons. This receptor was taken from a man in his sixties with urothelial cancer. Material: PBMCs, obtained around atezolizumab (anti-PD-L1) treatment.

The CDR3 loop is CASSSRGDQPQHF. For the CDR3, the DNA is TGTGCCAGCAGCTCCAGGGGAGATCAGCCCCAGCATTTT. The chain carries TRBV7-2 and TRBJ1-5, with a weak D call TRBD1 (6 bases). V was pared by 4 bases and J by 5 bases, with 9 bases between. The CDR3 runs to 13 residues. Germline loops: CDR1 SGHTA, CDR2 FQGNSA.